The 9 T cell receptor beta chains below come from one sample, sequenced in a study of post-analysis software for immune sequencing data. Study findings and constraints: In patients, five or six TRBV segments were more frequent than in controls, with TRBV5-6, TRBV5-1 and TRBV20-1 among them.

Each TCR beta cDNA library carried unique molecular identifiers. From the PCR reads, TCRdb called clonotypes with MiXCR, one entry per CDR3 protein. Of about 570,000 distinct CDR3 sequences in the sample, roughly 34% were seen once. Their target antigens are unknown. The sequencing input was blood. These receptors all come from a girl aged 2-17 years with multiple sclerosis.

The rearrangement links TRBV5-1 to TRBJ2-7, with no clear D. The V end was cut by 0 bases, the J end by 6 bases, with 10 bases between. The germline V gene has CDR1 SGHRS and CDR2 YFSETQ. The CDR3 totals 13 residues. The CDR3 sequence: CASSLGRTSEQYF. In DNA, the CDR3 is TGCGCCAGCAGCTTGGGGCGAACGAGCGAGCAGTACTTC.

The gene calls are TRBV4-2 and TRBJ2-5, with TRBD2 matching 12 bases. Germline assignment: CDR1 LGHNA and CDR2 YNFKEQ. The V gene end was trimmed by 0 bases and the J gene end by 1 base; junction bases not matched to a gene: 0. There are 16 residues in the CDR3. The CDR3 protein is CASSQELAGGQETQYF. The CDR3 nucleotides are TGTGCCAGCAGCCAAGAACTAGCGGGGGGCCAAGAGACCCAGTACTTC.

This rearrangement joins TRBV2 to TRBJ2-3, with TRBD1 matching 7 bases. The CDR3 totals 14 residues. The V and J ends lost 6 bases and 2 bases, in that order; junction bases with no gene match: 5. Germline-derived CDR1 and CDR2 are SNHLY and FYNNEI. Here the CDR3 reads CASRRTGYTDTQYF. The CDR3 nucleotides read TGTGCCAGCAGGCGGACAGGATACACAGATACGCAGTATTTT. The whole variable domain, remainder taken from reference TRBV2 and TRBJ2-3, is EPEVTQTPSHQVTQMGQEVILRCVPISNHLYFYWYRQILGQKVEFLVSFYNNEISEKSEIFDDQFSVERPDGSNFTLKIRSTKLEDSAMYFCASRRTGYTDTQYFGPGTRLTVL.

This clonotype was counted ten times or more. The CDR3 loop is CASSQESSGVYEQYF. The CDR3 DNA reads as TGTGCCAGCAGCCAAGAGTCTAGCGGGGTCTACGAGCAGTACTTC. The chain is built from TRBV3-1 and TRBJ2-7; 9 nucleotides match TRBD2. This CDR3 comprises 15 residues. Losses at the gene ends were 0 bases for V and 3 bases for J; bases not matched to a gene: 3. Germline CDR1 LGHDT, CDR2 YNNKEL (reference sequence).

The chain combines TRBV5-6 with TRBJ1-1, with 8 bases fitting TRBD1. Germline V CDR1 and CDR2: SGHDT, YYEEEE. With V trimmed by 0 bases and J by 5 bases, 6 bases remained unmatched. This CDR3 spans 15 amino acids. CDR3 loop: CASSLDRGFGTEAFF. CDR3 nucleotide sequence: TGTGCCAGCAGCTTGGACAGGGGGTTCGGTACTGAAGCTTTCTTT. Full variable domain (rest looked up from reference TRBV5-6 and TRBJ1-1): DAGVTQSPTHLIKTRGQQVTLRCSPKSGHDTVSWYQQALGQGPQFIFQYYEEEERQRGNFPDRFSGHQFPNYSSELNVNALLLGDSALYLCASSLDRGFGTEAFFGQGTRLTVV.

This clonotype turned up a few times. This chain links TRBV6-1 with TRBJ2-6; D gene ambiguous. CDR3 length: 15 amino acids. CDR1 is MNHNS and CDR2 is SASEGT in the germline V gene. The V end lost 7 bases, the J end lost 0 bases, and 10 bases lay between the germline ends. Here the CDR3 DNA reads TGTGCCAGCAAGTCAGAAGTCTCTGGGGCCAACGTCCTGACTTTC. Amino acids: CASKSEVSGANVLTF.

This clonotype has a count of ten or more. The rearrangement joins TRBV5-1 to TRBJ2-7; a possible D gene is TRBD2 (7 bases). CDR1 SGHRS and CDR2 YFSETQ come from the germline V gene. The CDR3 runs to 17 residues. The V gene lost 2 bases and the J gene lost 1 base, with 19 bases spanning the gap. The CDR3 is CASSLSLGGAASYEQYF. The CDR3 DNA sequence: TGCGCCAGCAGCTTATCTTTGGGGGGGGCCGCGTCCTACGAGCAGTACTTC.

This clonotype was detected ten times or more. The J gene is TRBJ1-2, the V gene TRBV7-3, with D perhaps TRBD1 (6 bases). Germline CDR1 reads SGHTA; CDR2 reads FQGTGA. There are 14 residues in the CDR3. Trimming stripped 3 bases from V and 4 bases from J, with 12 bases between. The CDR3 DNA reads TGTGCCAGCAGCTTGGACAGCAACTCCTATGGCTACACCTTC. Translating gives CASSLDSNSYGYTF.

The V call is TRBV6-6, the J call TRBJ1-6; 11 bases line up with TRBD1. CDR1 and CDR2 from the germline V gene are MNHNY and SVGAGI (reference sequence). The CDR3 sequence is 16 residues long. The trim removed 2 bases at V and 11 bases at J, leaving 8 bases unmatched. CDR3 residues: CASSYAGTGGGTPLHF. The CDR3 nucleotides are TGTGCCAGCAGTTACGCCGGGACAGGGGGTGGGACACCCCTCCACTTT.